Listed below are T cell receptor beta chains from one sample, sequenced in a study of cytomegalovirus exposure and HLA in healthy donors. Method: immunoSEQ multiplex PCR; TCRdb's copy keeps in-frame clones and lacks some. This table holds approximately 140,000 clones, 61% found once. The specimen was PBMCs. The receptors here all came from a male donor in good health and CMV-seronegative. The CDR3 runs from the conserved cysteine through the conserved F or W. D genes are given only for firm matches. Clone size is stated in some rows and not others, as once, few, many or a class when expanded.

d_gene: -
j_gene: TRBJ2-5
abundance: -
v_gene: TRBV5-1
CDR3nt: TGCGCCAGCAGACCGTCTCCCGGCCAAGAGACCCAGTACTTC
CDR3aa: CASRPSPGQETQYF

d_gene: -
j_gene: TRBJ2-6
abundance: -
v_gene: TRBV28
CDR3nt: TGTGCCAGCGTCCTCTCTGGGGCCAACGTCCTGACTTTC
CDR3aa: CASVLSGANVLTF

d_gene: -
j_gene: TRBJ1-5
abundance: -
v_gene: TRBV28
CDR3nt: TGTGCCAGCAGTCCCAGGACAGATTACTTTCCCATGTATAGCAATCAGCCCCAGCATTTT
CDR3aa: CASSPRTDYFPMYSNQPQHF

d_gene: TRBD1
j_gene: TRBJ1-4
abundance: few
v_gene: TRBV5-4
CDR3nt: TGTGCCAGCAGCAGGACAGGAGGCAAGGAAAAACTGTTTTTT
CDR3aa: CASSRTGGKEKLFF

d_gene: TRBD2
j_gene: TRBJ2-5
abundance: -
v_gene: TRBV4-1
CDR3nt: TGCGCCAGCAGCCAAAGAGCGGGGGGCGCGGAGACCCAGTACTTC
CDR3aa: CASSQRAGGAETQYF

d_gene: -
j_gene: TRBJ2-7
abundance: -
v_gene: TRBV5-4
CDR3nt: TGTGCCAGCAGCCCCCAGGACACCCGGGACGAGCAGTACTTC
CDR3aa: CASSPQDTRDEQYF

d_gene: -
j_gene: TRBJ1-2
abundance: -
v_gene: TRBV5-1
CDR3nt: TGCGCCAGCAGCTTGTCGGACAGCGGCTATGGCTACACCTTC
CDR3aa: CASSLSDSGYGYTF

d_gene: -
j_gene: TRBJ2-1
abundance: -
v_gene: TRBV28
CDR3nt: TGTGCCAGCAGTTCCAGGTTAAATGAGCAGTTCTTC
CDR3aa: CASSSRLNEQFF

d_gene: TRBD2
j_gene: TRBJ2-1
abundance: once
v_gene: TRBV4-3
CDR3nt: TGCGCCAGCAGCCACTCGGGACTAGCGGCCGTTGAGCAGTTCTTC
CDR3aa: CASSHSGLAAVEQFF

d_gene: -
j_gene: TRBJ2-7
abundance: few
v_gene: TRBV6-1
CDR3nt: TGTGCCAGCAGTGAATTTGACGGGACCTACGAGCAGTACTTC
CDR3aa: CASSEFDGTYEQYF

d_gene: -
j_gene: TRBJ2-7
abundance: -
v_gene: TRBV19
CDR3nt: TGTGCCAGTAGTCCTACCTTCCGAGGTTTGCCCTACGAGCAGTACTTC
CDR3aa: CASSPTFRGLPYEQYF

d_gene: -
j_gene: TRBJ1-4
abundance: -
v_gene: TRBV15
CDR3nt: TGTGCCACCAGCAGGGAAATTCGGCAGGGAACTGAAAAACTGTTTTTT
CDR3aa: CATSREIRQGTEKLFF

d_gene: -
j_gene: TRBJ1-1
abundance: -
v_gene: TRBV5-4
CDR3nt: TGTGCCAGCAGCGGAGTCGGGGGTTTTGGCACTGAAGCTTTCTTT
CDR3aa: CASSGVGGFGTEAFF

d_gene: TRBD1
j_gene: TRBJ1-3
abundance: -
v_gene: TRBV7-6
CDR3nt: TGTGCCAGCAGCACCCAAAGACAGGGGGCGTTAAGGACTGGAAACACCATATATTTT
CDR3aa: CASSTQRQGALRTGNTIYF

d_gene: -
j_gene: TRBJ1-5
abundance: few
v_gene: TRBV4-1
CDR3nt: TGCGCCAGCAGCCAAACTAGGACCAGGGGTATTCAGCCCCAGCATTTT
CDR3aa: CASSQTRTRGIQPQHF

d_gene: -
j_gene: TRBJ2-1
abundance: -
v_gene: TRBV5-4
CDR3nt: TGTGCCAACAGCTTACAGGGAACCTACAATGAGCAGTTCTTC
CDR3aa: CANSLQGTYNEQFF

d_gene: -
j_gene: TRBJ1-1
abundance: -
v_gene: TRBV2
CDR3nt: TGTGCCAGCGGGCCCATTCAGACTGAAGCTTTCTTT
CDR3aa: CASGPIQTEAFF

d_gene: TRBD1
j_gene: TRBJ1-1
abundance: few
v_gene: TRBV28
CDR3nt: TGTGCAGTTGGGGGAACAGGGGCCACTGAAGCTTTCTTT
CDR3aa: CAVGGTGATEAFF

d_gene: -
j_gene: TRBJ2-3
abundance: once
v_gene: TRBV4-1
CDR3nt: TGCGCCAGCAGCCAATGGATGAGACAGCGCACAGATACGCAGTATTTT
CDR3aa: CASSQWMRQRTDTQYF

d_gene: -
j_gene: TRBJ2-7
abundance: few
v_gene: TRBV28
CDR3nt: TGTGCCAGCAGTTTACTGGCGGAAGGCGCCTACGAGCAGTACTTC
CDR3aa: CASSLLAEGAYEQYF

d_gene: -
j_gene: TRBJ2-2
abundance: -
v_gene: TRBV4-3
CDR3nt: TGCGCCAGCAGCCAACTCGGACTGAACACCGGGGAGCTGTTTTTT
CDR3aa: CASSQLGLNTGELFF

d_gene: -
j_gene: TRBJ2-7
abundance: -
v_gene: TRBV6-1
CDR3nt: TGTGCCAGCAGTGAACTGCTCGGGGGAGCCCTGGGGGAGCAGTACTTC
CDR3aa: CASSELLGGALGEQYF

d_gene: TRBD1
j_gene: TRBJ2-1
abundance: -
v_gene: TRBV19
CDR3nt: TGTGCCAGTAGTATCCTAGGACAGGCCTCCTACAATGAGCAGTTCTTC
CDR3aa: CASSILGQASYNEQFF

d_gene: TRBD2
j_gene: TRBJ2-7
abundance: -
v_gene: TRBV27
CDR3nt: TGTGCCAGCAGTTTGGGGGAAACCAGGGAGGGCCCGTGGTCCTACGAGCAGTACTTC
CDR3aa: CASSLGETREGPWSYEQYF

d_gene: -
j_gene: TRBJ1-6
abundance: -
v_gene: TRBV23-1
CDR3nt: TGCGCCAGCAGTCAGTACAGCCTGAGCTCCTATAATTCACCCCTCCACTTT
CDR3aa: CASSQYSLSSYNSPLHF

d_gene: TRBD1
j_gene: TRBJ2-4
abundance: once
v_gene: TRBV29-1
CDR3nt: TGCAGCGTGGAGACAGGGGTCAAAAACATTCAGTACTTC
CDR3aa: CSVETGVKNIQYF

d_gene: -
j_gene: TRBJ1-1
abundance: once
v_gene: TRBV5-1
CDR3nt: TGCGCCAGCAGCTTGGATACAGGGAATCGGGCTTTCTTT
CDR3aa: CASSLDTGNRAFF

d_gene: TRBD2
j_gene: TRBJ2-1
abundance: -
v_gene: TRBV4-1
CDR3nt: TGCGCCAGCAGCCAAGATAGCGGGGGGGCACATAATGAGCAGTTCTTC
CDR3aa: CASSQDSGGAHNEQFF

d_gene: TRBD1
j_gene: TRBJ1-6
abundance: few
v_gene: TRBV18
CDR3nt: TGTGCCAGCTCACCAGCGGGACAGGCAAACTCCTATAATTCACCCCTCCACTTT
CDR3aa: CASSPAGQANSYNSPLHF

d_gene: TRBD1
j_gene: TRBJ1-2
abundance: -
v_gene: TRBV7-2
CDR3nt: TGTGCCAGCAGCTACAGGGGATCGTATGGCTACACCTTC
CDR3aa: CASSYRGSYGYTF

d_gene: -
j_gene: TRBJ2-7
abundance: few
v_gene: TRBV9
CDR3nt: TGTGCCAGCAGCCCCGACCCCAGGCTCCCCGAGCAGTACTTC
CDR3aa: CASSPDPRLPEQYF

d_gene: TRBD1
j_gene: TRBJ2-7
abundance: -
v_gene: TRBV6-5
CDR3nt: TGTGCCAGCAGTAACTCGGCCGGGACAGGGTTCTACGAGCAGTACTTC
CDR3aa: CASSNSAGTGFYEQYF

d_gene: TRBD1
j_gene: TRBJ2-1
abundance: -
v_gene: TRBV19
CDR3nt: TGTGCCAGTAGTATAGTTATCGGACAGGGACGGGGTCGGCAGTTCTTC
CDR3aa: CASSIVIGQGRGRQFF

d_gene: TRBD1
j_gene: TRBJ2-2
abundance: -
v_gene: TRBV5-1
CDR3nt: TGCGCCAGCAGCTGGACAGGGTGGGACACCGGGGAGCTGTTTTTT
CDR3aa: CASSWTGWDTGELFF

d_gene: TRBD1
j_gene: TRBJ1-2
abundance: -
v_gene: TRBV30
CDR3nt: TGTGCCTGGAGAGGGGACAGTTTTAACTATGGCTACACCTTC
CDR3aa: CAWRGDSFNYGYTF

d_gene: TRBD1
j_gene: TRBJ1-5
abundance: -
v_gene: TRBV19
CDR3nt: TGTGCCAGTAGTGGGACAGGGGGCTTGCAGCCCCAGCATTTT
CDR3aa: CASSGTGGLQPQHF

d_gene: -
j_gene: TRBJ1-6
abundance: few
v_gene: TRBV9
CDR3nt: TGTGCCAGCAGCGTAGATGAGGGTATCAGGTCCCTCCACTTT
CDR3aa: CASSVDEGIRSLHF

d_gene: -
j_gene: TRBJ1-1
abundance: few
v_gene: TRBV6-1
CDR3nt: TGTGCCAGCAGGCGTACCCAGAGGACTGAAGCTTTCTTT
CDR3aa: CASRRTQRTEAFF

d_gene: -
j_gene: TRBJ2-7
abundance: -
v_gene: TRBV28
CDR3nt: TGTGCCAGCAGTTTCAACCCCTATGAGCAGTACTTC
CDR3aa: CASSFNPYEQYF

d_gene: TRBD1
j_gene: TRBJ2-3
abundance: -
v_gene: TRBV10-3
CDR3nt: TGTGCCATCAGTGGGACAGGGGATAGCACAGATACGCAGTATTTT
CDR3aa: CAISGTGDSTDTQYF

d_gene: -
j_gene: TRBJ1-1
abundance: -
v_gene: TRBV5-1
CDR3nt: TGCGCCAGCAGCTTGGGGGCGAACACTGAAGCTTTCTTT
CDR3aa: CASSLGANTEAFF

d_gene: TRBD2
j_gene: TRBJ2-3
abundance: -
v_gene: TRBV5-6
CDR3nt: TGTGCCAGCAGCTTGAGCGGGGGCACAGATACGCAGTATTTT
CDR3aa: CASSLSGGTDTQYF

d_gene: TRBD1
j_gene: TRBJ1-2
abundance: -
v_gene: TRBV6-5
CDR3nt: TGTGCCAGCAGTTACGATGGACAGGGTAACTATGGCTACACCTTC
CDR3aa: CASSYDGQGNYGYTF

d_gene: TRBD1
j_gene: TRBJ2-7
abundance: -
v_gene: TRBV27
CDR3nt: TGTGCCAGCAGTTTCCTTCCGGACAGGACCTACGAGCAGTACTTC
CDR3aa: CASSFLPDRTYEQYF

d_gene: -
j_gene: TRBJ2-7
abundance: -
v_gene: TRBV5-1
CDR3nt: TGCGCCAGCAGCTTTTCGACAGCTACCTACGAGCAGTACTTC
CDR3aa: CASSFSTATYEQYF